These 15 T cell receptor beta chains were sequenced from one sample in a study of CD8+ T cells in alopecia areata. It was cDNA, reverse transcribed from extracted RNA, that served as the sequencing template. Clones were sequenced by immunoSEQ multiplex PCR, and TCRdb holds only the in-frame ones, with some missing. The sample presents 200,000 to 300,000 clones, none singletons. Combined cutaneous lymph node cells underwent sorting by CD4, CD8alpha, NKG2D, NKG2ACE and additional markers. The sample taken for sequencing was CD4+ T cells sorted from a lymph node. These receptors came from a C3H/HeJ mouse with alopecia areata. MHC haplotype of the strain: H2-k.

Concerning this clone: The germline and genes are mouse ones. Sequencing ends 4 residues short of the CDR3 end; the germline J gene provides the rest. The V gene is TRBV1, the J gene TRBJ1-2, with 11 bases that match TRBD1. From germline, CDR1 is NSQYPW and CDR2 LRSPGD (reference sequence). CDR3 length equals 16 residues. V lost 3 bases and J lost 0; bases outside the gene matches: 3. CDR3 DNA (partial): TGCACCTGCAGTGCCGGGACAGGGGGTTCAAACTCC. Protein product: CTCSAGTGGSNS. The complete CDR3 protein is CTCSAGTGGSNSDYTF.

To note about this clone: The gene symbols are mouse symbols. The missing CDR3 end, 4 residues past where the read stops, is filled in from the germline J gene. The chain links TRBV13-1 to TRBJ1-2; D gene unclear. CDR1 NSHNY and CDR2 SYGAGN come from the germline V gene. V was pared by 4 bases and J by 1 base, with 8 bases between. This CDR3 has 13 residues. CDR3 residues: CASSPGLNSDYTF. The CDR3 DNA, read in part, is TGTGCCAGCAGTCCAGGATTAAACTCC.

This clone showed up just a few times. The gene names given are mouse names. Read data end 4 residues before the CDR3 end; the end is taken from the germline J gene. The V gene is TRBV31, the J gene TRBJ2-7, with TRBD1 matching 9 bases. The CDR3 runs 13 residues. The junction had 3 bases not matched to a gene; V was cut back by 4 bases and J by 2 bases. CDR1 and CDR2 (germline): GKSSPN, SITVG. CDR3 DNA, as far as it was read: TGTGCCTGGAATACAGGGGGCCCCTAT. This translates into CAWNTGGPY. The complete CDR3 reads CAWNTGGPYEQYF. Using reference TRBV31 and TRBJ2-7 for the parts outside the CDR3, the full variable domain is AQTIHQWPVAEIKAVGSPLSLGCTIKGKSSPNLYWYWQATGGTLQQLFYSITVGQVESVVQLNLSASRPKDDQFILSTEKLLLSHSGFYLCAWNTGGPYEQYFGPGTRLTVL.

This clone has just a few counts. The germline and genes are mouse ones. The CDR3 goes on 4 residues after the read ends, and that part is filled in from the germline J gene. The gene calls are TRBV4 and TRBJ2-4; a possible D gene is TRBD1 (6 bases). Per germline, CDR1 LGHDT and CDR2 YNNKQL (reference sequence). The CDR3 has 13 amino acids. Incomplete CDR3 DNA: TGTGCCAGCAGCTATACAGGGAGGAAC. This translates into CASSYTGRN. The entire CDR3 sequence reads CASSYTGRNTLYF.

The sample holds a few counts of this clone. Gene names and germline refer to mouse. From the germline J gene comes the end of the CDR3, since the read stops 4 residues before it. The V and J genes are TRBV3 and TRBJ2-3, with unresolved D. CDR3 size: 12 residues. Germline V gene data show CDR1 as SNHLY and CDR2 as FYNGKV (reference sequence). V was cut by 8 bases and J by 0 bases, with 6 bases left in between. CDR3 bases read: TGTGCCAGCCCCATTAGTGCAGAA. Translating gives CASPISAE. The full CDR3 is CASPISAETLYF. Full variable domain (missing parts from reference TRBV3 and TRBJ2-3): GPKVLQIPSHQIIDMGQMVTLNCDPVSNHLYFYWYKQILGQQMEFLVNFYNGKVMEKSKLFKDQFSVERPDGSYFTLKIQPTALEDSAVYFCASPISAETLYFGSGTRLTVL.

The table lists this clone with a few counts. The germline and genes are mouse ones. The CDR3 protein is CASSHWANSYEQYF. CDR3 bases read: TGTGCCAGCAGCCACTGGGCCAACTCCTAT. V is TRBV13-1 and J is TRBJ2-7, with D possibly being TRBD2 (6 bases). The CDR3 end lies 4 residues beyond the end of the read and is filled in from the germline J gene. The germline V and J ends were trimmed by 5 bases and 0 bases, with 12 bases remaining between them. The CDR3 has 14 residues. Per the germline V gene, CDR1 is NSHNY and CDR2 is SYGAGN.

The table lists this clone with many counts. Gene names denote mouse genes. From the germline J gene comes the end of the CDR3, since the read stops 4 residues before it. Other DNA sequences in this sample translate to the same CDR3. The chain is built from TRBV13-1 and TRBJ2-7; 11 bases line up with TRBD2. V shed 3 bases, J shed 0 bases, and the junction held 2 bases outside the gene matches. The CDR3 spans 15 residues. Germline CDR1 reads NSHNY; CDR2 reads SYGAGN. CDR3 loop: CASSGDWGSSYEQYF. CDR3 bases read: TGTGCCAGCAGTGGGGACTGGGGGAGCTCCTAT.

This clone occurred a few times. Genes here carry mouse names. The read halts 4 residues ahead of the CDR3 end, with the missing end drawn from the germline J gene. J is TRBJ1-1 and V is TRBV14, with 7 bases lining up with TRBD1. Germline V gene data show CDR1 as SGHDT and CDR2 as FRDEAV. Trimming cost V 5 bases and J 1 base; bases outside gene matches: 2. The CDR3 contains 13 residues. CDR3 DNA, as far as it was read: TGTGCCAGCAGCTCAGGGGGAAACACA. Protein sequence: CASSSGGNT. The full CDR3 protein reads CASSSGGNTEVFF.

The sample holds a few counts of this clone. Germline and genes here are mouse. The CDR3 end lies 4 residues beyond the end of the read and is filled in from the germline J gene. The J gene is TRBJ2-7, the V gene TRBV13-1; 9 bases line up with TRBD1. Trimming at V came to 3 bases and at J to 2 bases, leaving 3 bases not matched to a gene. CDR1 and CDR2 from the germline V gene are NSHNY and SYGAGN. The CDR3 runs 14 residues. The CDR3 region is CASSGGQGPYEQYF. The part of the CDR3 DNA that was read is TGTGCCAGCAGTGGGGGACAGGGCCCCTAT.

This clone was counted between two and nine times. Germline and genes here are mouse. The read is 4 residues too short to cover the CDR3 end, so that end is filled in from the germline J gene. This chain uses TRBV17 with TRBJ1-1, with TRBD1 matching over 9 bases. Germline trimming cut 8 bases from V and 4 bases from J; bases unmatched to any gene: 5. CDR1 MNHDT and CDR2 YYDKIL come from the germline V gene. This CDR3 spans 13 amino acids. The covered CDR3 bases are TGTGCTAGCGGGGACAGGGCGGGCACA. It yields the protein CASGDRAGT. The entire CDR3 sequence reads CASGDRAGTEVFF.

For this clone: These gene names are mouse names. The CDR3 end falls 4 residues outside the read, so it is completed with the germline J gene. The V gene is TRBV13-1, the J gene TRBJ2-1; TRBD2 matches 11 bases. CDR3 length: 16 amino acids. From germline, CDR1 is NSHNY and CDR2 SYGAGN. V was pared by 2 bases and J by 4 bases, with 5 bases of the junction left unmatched. The part of the CDR3 DNA that was read is TGTGCCAGCAGTGACACTGGGGGGGCGCTTTATGCT. Translating it yields CASSDTGGALYA. The complete CDR3 protein is CASSDTGGALYAEQFF.

This clone has more than one count but fewer than ten. Gene names are the mouse ones. From the germline J gene comes the end of the CDR3, since the read stops 4 residues before it. This rearrangement joins TRBV1 to TRBJ2-2, with TRBD2 matching 11 bases. Germline V gene sequence: CDR1 NSQYPW, CDR2 LRSPGD (reference sequence). The CDR3 is 19 amino acids. V lost 1 base to trimming and J lost 0 bases; unmatched junction nucleotides: 7. The CDR3 bases that were read are TGCACCTGCAGTGCAGGGTGGGGACTGGGGGTTGCAAACACCGGG. Amino acid sequence: CTCSAGWGLGVANTG. The whole CDR3 is CTCSAGWGLGVANTGQLYF.

This clone was detected a few times. Gene names refer to mouse genes. The read gets to within 4 residues of the CDR3 end, and the germline J gene fills in the rest. V usage is TRBV5 and J usage is TRBJ2-7, with TRBD1 matching 9 bases. The germline gives CDR1 LGHNA, CDR2 YNLKQL (reference sequence). The CDR3 extends over 14 amino acids. CDR3 bases read: TGTGCCAGCAGCCCCCGGGACAGGGCAGAT. Residues: CASSPRDRAD. The full CDR3 is CASSPRDRADEQYF.

In this sample, this clone turned up a few times. The listed genes are named as in mouse. The read ends 4 residues shy of where the CDR3 ends; the end is completed using the germline J gene. V is TRBV5 and J is TRBJ1-2; unclear D gene. Germline CDR1 is LGHNA and CDR2 is YNLKQL (reference sequence). The V end lost 0 bases, the J end lost 0 bases, and 8 bases lay between the germline ends. The CDR3 loop spans 15 amino acids. The CDR3 bases that were read are TGTGCCAGCAGCCAAGAATCATCTGCAAACTCC. Translating it yields CASSQESSANS. The CDR3 reads in full as CASSQESSANSDYTF.

This clone has just a few counts. The listed genes are named as in mouse. The DNA ends 4 residues before the CDR3 does, and the rest of the CDR3 is filled in from the germline J gene. The rearrangement links TRBV13-3 to TRBJ2-4; D ambiguous. The CDR3 is 13 amino acids. The V gene's germline CDR1 is NNHDY and CDR2 SYVADS. V lost 0 bases and J lost 0, with 2 bases in between. CDR3 protein: CASSDVSQNTLYF. Partial CDR3 DNA: TGTGCCAGCAGTGATGTGAGTCAAAAC.